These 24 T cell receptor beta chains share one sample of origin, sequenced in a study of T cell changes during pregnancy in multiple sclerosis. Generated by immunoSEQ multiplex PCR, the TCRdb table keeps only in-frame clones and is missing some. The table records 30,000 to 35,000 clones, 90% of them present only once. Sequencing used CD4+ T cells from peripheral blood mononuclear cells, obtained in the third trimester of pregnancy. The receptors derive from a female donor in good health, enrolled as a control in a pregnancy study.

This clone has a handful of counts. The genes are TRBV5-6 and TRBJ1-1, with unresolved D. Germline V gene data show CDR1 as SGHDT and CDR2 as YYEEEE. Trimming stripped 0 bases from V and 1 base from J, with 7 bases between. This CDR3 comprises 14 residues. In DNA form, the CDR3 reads TGTGCCAGCAGCTTGGCAGGCAGGAACACTGAAGCTTTCTTT. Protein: CASSLAGRNTEAFF.

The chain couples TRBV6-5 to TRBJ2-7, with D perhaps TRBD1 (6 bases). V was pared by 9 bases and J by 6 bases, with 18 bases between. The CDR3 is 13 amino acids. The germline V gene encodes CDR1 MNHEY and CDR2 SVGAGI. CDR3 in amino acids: CASRQVNGGEQYF. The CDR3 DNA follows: TGTGCCAGTCGACAGGTTAATGGGGGCGAGCAGTACTTC.

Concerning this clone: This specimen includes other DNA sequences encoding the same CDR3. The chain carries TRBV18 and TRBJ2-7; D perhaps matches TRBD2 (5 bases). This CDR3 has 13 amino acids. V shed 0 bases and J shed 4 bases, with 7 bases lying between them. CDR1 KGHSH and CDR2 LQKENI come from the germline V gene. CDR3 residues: CASSPPTGYEQYF. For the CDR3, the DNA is TGTGCCAGCTCACCACCGACGGGATACGAGCAGTACTTC. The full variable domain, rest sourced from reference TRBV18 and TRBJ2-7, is NAGVMQNPRHLVRRRGQEARLRCSPMKGHSHVYWYRQLPEEGLKFMVYLQKENIIDESGMPKERFSAEFPKEGPSILRIQQVVRGDSAAYFCASSPPTGYEQYFGPGTRLTVT.

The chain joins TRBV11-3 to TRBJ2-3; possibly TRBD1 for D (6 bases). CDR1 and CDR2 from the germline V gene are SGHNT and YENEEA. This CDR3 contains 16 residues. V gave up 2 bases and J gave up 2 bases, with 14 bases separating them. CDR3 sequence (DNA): TGTGCCAGCAGCTTAAGGGGGAGAGAATACACAGATACGCAGTATTTT. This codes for CASSLRGREYTDTQYF.

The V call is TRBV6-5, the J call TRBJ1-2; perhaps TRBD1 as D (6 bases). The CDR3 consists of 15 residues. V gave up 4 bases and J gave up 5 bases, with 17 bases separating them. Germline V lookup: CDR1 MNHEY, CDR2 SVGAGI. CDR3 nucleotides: TGTGCCAGCAGTTTAGGACAGCAACCTTTGTATGGCTACACCTTC. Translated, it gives CASSLGQQPLYGYTF.

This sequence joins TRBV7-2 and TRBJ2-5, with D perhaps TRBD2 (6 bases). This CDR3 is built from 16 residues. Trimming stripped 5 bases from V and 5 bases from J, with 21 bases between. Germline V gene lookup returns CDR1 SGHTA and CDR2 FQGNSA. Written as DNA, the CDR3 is TGTGCCAGCAGCCTCGGCGAGTTCGGGAGTGGTGAGACCCAGTACTTC. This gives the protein CASSLGEFGSGETQYF.

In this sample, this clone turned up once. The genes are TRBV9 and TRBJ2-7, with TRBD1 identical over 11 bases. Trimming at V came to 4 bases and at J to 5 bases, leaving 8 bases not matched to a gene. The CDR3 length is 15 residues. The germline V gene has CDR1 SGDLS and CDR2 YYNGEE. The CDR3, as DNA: TGTGCCAGCAGCCCCCGGACAGGGGGCAGCCACGAGCAGTACTTC. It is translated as CASSPRTGGSHEQYF. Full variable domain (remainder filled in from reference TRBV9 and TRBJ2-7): DSGVTQTPKHLITATGQRVTLRCSPRSGDLSVYWYQQSLDQGLQFLIQYYNGEERAKGNILERFSAQQFPDLHSELNLSSLELGDSALYFCASSPRTGGSHEQYFGPGTRLTVT.

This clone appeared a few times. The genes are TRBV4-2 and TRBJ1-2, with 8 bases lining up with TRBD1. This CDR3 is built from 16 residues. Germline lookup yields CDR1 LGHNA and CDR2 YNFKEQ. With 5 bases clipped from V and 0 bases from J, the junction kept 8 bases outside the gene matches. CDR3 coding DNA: TGTGCCAGCAGCAAAAATCCAGGGGGCGCTAACTATGGCTACACCTTC. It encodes CASSKNPGGANYGYTF.

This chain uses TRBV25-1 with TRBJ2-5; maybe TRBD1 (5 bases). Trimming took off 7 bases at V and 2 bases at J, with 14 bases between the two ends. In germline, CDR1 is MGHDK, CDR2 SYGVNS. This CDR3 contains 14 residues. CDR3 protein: CASTPGAGQETQYF. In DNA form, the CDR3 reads TGTGCCAGCACCCCCGGAGCAGGGCAAGAGACCCAGTACTTC.

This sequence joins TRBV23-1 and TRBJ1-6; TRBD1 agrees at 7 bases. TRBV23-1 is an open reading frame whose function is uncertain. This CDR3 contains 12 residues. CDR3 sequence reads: CDQQGLNSPLHF. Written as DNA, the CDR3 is TGCGACCAACAGGGGCTTAATTCACCCCTCCACTTT.

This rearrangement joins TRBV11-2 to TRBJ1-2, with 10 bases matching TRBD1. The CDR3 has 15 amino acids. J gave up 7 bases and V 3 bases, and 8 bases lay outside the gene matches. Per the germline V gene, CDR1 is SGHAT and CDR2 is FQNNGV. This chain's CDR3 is CASSFTDRGRFGYTF. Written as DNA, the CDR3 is TGTGCCAGCAGCTTCACGGACAGGGGGAGATTTGGCTACACCTTC.

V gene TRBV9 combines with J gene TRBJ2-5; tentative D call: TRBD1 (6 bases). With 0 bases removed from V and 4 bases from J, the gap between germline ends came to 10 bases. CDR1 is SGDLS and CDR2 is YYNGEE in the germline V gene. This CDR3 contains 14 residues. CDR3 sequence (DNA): TGTGCCAGCAGCGTAGAAACAGGGCTAGAGACCCAGTACTTC. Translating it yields CASSVETGLETQYF.

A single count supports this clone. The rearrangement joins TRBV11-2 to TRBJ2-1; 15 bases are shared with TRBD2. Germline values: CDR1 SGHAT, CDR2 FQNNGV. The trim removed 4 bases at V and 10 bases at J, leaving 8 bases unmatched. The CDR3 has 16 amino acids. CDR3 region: CASSSWTSGRAWEQFF. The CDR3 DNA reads TGTGCCAGCAGCTCCTGGACTAGCGGGAGGGCGTGGGAGCAGTTCTTC. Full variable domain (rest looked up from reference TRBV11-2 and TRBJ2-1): EAGVAQSPRYKIIEKRQSVAFWCNPISGHATLYWYQQILGQGPKLLIQFQNNGVVDDSQLPKDRFSAERLKGVDSTLKIQPAKLEDSAVYLCASSSWTSGRAWEQFFGPGTRLTVL.

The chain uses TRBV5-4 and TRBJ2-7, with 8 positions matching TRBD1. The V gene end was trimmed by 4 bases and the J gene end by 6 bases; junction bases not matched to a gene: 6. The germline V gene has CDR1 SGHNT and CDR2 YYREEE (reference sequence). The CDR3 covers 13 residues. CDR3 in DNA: TGTGCCAGCAGCCGGGACAGGACCCTCGAGCAGTACTTC. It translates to CASSRDRTLEQYF.

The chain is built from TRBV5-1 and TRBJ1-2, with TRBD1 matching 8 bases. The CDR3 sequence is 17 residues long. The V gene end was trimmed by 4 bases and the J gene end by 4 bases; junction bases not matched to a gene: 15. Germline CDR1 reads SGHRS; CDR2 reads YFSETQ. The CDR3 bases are TGCGCCAGCAGCCCCGGGACAGGAGGGGGCCCGCCCTATGGCTACACCTTC. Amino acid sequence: CASSPGTGGGPPYGYTF.

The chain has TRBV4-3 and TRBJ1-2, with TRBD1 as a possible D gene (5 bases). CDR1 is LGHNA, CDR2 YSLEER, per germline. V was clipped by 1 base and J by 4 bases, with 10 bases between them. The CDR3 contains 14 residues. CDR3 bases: TGCGCCAGCAGCCAAGGGCAGGGAAGCTATGGCTACACCTTC. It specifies CASSQGQGSYGYTF.

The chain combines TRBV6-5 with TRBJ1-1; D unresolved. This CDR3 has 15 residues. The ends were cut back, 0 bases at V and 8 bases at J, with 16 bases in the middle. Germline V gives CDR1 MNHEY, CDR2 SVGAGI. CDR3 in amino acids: CASSYSFQIRREAFF. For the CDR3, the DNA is TGTGCCAGCAGTTACTCGTTTCAAATTAGGAGGGAAGCTTTCTTT.

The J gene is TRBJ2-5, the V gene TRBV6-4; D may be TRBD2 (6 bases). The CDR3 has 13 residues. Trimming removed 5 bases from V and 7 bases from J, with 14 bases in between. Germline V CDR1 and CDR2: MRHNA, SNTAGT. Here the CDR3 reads CASSLSRGGTQYF. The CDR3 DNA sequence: TGTGCCAGCAGTCTGTCTAGGGGAGGGACCCAGTACTTC.

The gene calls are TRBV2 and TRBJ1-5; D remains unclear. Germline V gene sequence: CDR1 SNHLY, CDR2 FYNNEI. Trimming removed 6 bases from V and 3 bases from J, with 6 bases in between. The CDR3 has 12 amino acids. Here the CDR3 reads CASSGNNQPQHF. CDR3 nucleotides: TGTGCCAGCAGCGGGAACAATCAGCCCCAGCATTTT.

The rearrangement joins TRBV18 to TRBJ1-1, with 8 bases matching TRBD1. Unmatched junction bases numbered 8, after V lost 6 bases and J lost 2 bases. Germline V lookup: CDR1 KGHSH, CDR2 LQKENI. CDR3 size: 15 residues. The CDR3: CASSVQTGANTEAFF. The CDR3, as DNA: TGTGCCAGCTCGGTCCAGACAGGGGCTAACACTGAAGCTTTCTTT.

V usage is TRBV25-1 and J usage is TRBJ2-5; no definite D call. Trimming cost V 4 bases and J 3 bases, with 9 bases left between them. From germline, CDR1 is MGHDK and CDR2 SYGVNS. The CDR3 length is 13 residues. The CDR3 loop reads CASSVIGEETQYF. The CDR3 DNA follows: TGTGCCAGCAGTGTCATCGGTGAAGAGACCCAGTACTTC.

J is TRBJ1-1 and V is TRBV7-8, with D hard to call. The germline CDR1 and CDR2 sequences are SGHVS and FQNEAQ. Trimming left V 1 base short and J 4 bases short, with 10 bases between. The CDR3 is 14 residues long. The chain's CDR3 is CASSLEMVGTEAFF. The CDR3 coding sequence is TGTGCCAGCAGCTTAGAAATGGTCGGCACTGAAGCTTTCTTT.

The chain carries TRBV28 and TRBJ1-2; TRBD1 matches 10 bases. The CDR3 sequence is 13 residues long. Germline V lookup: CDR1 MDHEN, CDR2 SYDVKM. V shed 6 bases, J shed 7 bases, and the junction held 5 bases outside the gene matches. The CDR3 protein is CASRTTGGLGYTF. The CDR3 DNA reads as TGTGCCAGCAGGACGACAGGGGGCCTTGGCTACACCTTC.

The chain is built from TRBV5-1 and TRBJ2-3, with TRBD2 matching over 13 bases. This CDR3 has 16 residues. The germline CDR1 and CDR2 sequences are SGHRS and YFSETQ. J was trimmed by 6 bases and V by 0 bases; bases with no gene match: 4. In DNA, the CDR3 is TGCGCCAGCAGCTTGGAAGGGACTAGCGGGACCGATACGCAGTATTTT. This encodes CASSLEGTSGTDTQYF.